These 8 T cell receptor beta chains originate from one sample sequenced in a study of T cells in localized non-small cell lung cancer. Assay: immunoSEQ multiplex PCR; the TCRdb copy retains only in-frame clones and omits some. The sample has under 55,000 clones; over 70% are singletons. The sequencing used PBMCs, collected before any cancer treatment. The receptor set was obtained from a woman aged 40-69 years with stage II lung adenocarcinoma.

The count of this clone is one. The rearrangement joins TRBV5-4 to TRBJ1-3; D is undetermined. The CDR3 extends over 15 amino acids. The germline V and J ends were trimmed by 4 bases and 0 bases, with 11 bases remaining between them. Germline CDR1 SGHNT, CDR2 YYREEE (reference sequence). The CDR3 nucleotides are TGTGCCAGCAGCGTCGACGTTCACTCTGGAAACACCATATATTTT. Amino acid sequence: CASSVDVHSGNTIYF.

The V gene is TRBV6-6, the J gene TRBJ2-2; D possibly uses TRBD1 or TRBD2 (6 bases each). CDR1 is MNHNY and CDR2 is SVGAGI in the germline V gene (reference sequence). The length of the CDR3 is 15 residues. V shed 7 bases and J shed 2 bases, with 14 bases lying between them. Written as DNA, the CDR3 is TGTGCCAGCACCCATGGGGGGCAAAACACCGGGGAGCTGTTTTTT. Protein product: CASTHGGQNTGELFF.

The sample holds a few counts of this clone. The chain is built from TRBV11-3 and TRBJ2-1; D is unresolved. The V and J ends lost 2 bases and 5 bases respectively, with 7 bases between them. In germline, CDR1 is SGHNT, CDR2 YENEEA. The length of the CDR3 is 13 residues. The CDR3 reads CASSLLPDNEQFF. CDR3 DNA sequence: TGTGCCAGCAGCTTACTGCCAGACAATGAGCAGTTCTTC.

This clone was observed a handful of times. The rearrangement joins TRBV29-1 to TRBJ1-3; D is ambiguous. V shed 4 bases and J shed 0 bases, with 4 bases lying between them. The CDR3 sequence is 12 residues long. Germline CDR1 and CDR2: SQVTM and ANQGSEA. The CDR3 spells CSVAFSGNTIYF. DNA for the CDR3: TGCAGCGTTGCATTCTCTGGAAACACCATATATTTT.

This clone was recorded only once. The rearrangement uses TRBV25-1 and TRBJ1-4, with 11 bases aligning to TRBD1. Germline-derived CDR1 and CDR2 are MGHDK and SYGVNS. The CDR3 sequence is 15 residues long. Trimming removed 4 bases from V and 10 bases from J; junction bases left unmatched: 8. As DNA, the CDR3 is TGTGCCAGCAGTGTCGGACAGGGGGCGTTTGGAAAACTGTTTTTT. The encoded protein is CASSVGQGAFGKLFF.

The chain carries TRBV7-3 and TRBJ2-7; D assignment may be TRBD1 or TRBD2 (6 bases each). This CDR3 has 15 residues. V lost 2 bases, J lost 2 bases, and 13 bases lay in between. Per germline, CDR1 SGHTA and CDR2 FQGTGA. The CDR3 spells CASSLLPGGTYEQYF. DNA for the CDR3: TGTGCCAGCAGCTTACTTCCCGGGGGCACCTACGAGCAGTACTTC.

The chain uses TRBV4-3 and TRBJ1-6; D unclear. Trimming stripped 1 base from V and 2 bases from J, with 6 bases between. Germline V gene sequence: CDR1 LGHNA, CDR2 YSLEER. The CDR3 has 15 amino acids. CDR3 sequence: CASSQGQTYNSPLHF. The CDR3 nucleotides are TGCGCCAGCAGCCAAGGGCAGACCTATAATTCACCCCTCCACTTT.

This chain connects TRBV10-1 to TRBJ1-4; D is undetermined. Germline CDR1 is WNHNN and CDR2 is SYGVQD (reference sequence). V lost 3 bases to trimming and J lost 8 bases, with 4 bases between them. There are 11 residues in the CDR3. The CDR3 DNA follows: TGCGCCAGCAGTGATGGAGAAAAACTGTTTTTT. It codes for CASSDGEKLFF.